This T cell receptor beta chain was recovered during a study of control samples from healthy donors and cancer patients. TCRdb's table, derived via immunoSEQ multiplex PCR, lists solely in-frame clones and lacks some. The sample lists some 100,000 clones, just over 90% occurring once. Germline CDR1 LNHNV, CDR2 YYDKDF (reference sequence). The V and J ends lost 0 bases and 7 bases respectively, with 19 bases between them. The CDR3 length is 17 residues. The clonotype comes from a young man in good health. The V and J genes are TRBV15 and TRBJ2-1; TRBD2 might be the D (6 bases). Sequenced: blood. Here the CDR3 reads CATSRDFPSGSRNEQFF. The CDR3 DNA reads as TGTGCCACCAGCAGAGATTTTCCCAGCGGGTCCCGAAATGAGCAGTTCTTC.